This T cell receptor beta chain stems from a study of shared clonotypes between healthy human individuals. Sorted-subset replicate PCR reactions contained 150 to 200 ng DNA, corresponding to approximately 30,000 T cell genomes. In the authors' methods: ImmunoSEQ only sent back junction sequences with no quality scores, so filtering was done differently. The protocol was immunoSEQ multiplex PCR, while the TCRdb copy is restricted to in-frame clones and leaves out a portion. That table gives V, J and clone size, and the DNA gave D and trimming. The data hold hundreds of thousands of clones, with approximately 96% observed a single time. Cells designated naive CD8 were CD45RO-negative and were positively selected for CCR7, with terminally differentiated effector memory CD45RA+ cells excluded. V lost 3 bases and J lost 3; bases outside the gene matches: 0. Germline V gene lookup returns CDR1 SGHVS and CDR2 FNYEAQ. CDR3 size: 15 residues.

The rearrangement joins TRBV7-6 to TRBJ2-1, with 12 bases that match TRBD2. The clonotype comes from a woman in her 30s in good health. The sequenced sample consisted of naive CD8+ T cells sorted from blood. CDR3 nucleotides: TGTGCCAGCAGCTTGGGACTAGCGGGCTACAATGAGCAGTTCTTC. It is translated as CASSLGLAGYNEQFF.